Listed here are 16 T cell receptor beta chains from one sample, sequenced in a study of OX40 agonist ivuxolimab in advanced cancers. Sequencing was performed with immunoSEQ multiplex PCR; in TCRdb, only in-frame clones are kept and a portion is missing. The sample contains about 36,000 clones, approximately 90% of which appear only once. Sequenced here: CD4+ or CD8+ T cells sorted from blood, sampled in a trial of the OX40 agonist ivuxolimab. The receptors shown here come from an adult with an advanced solid tumor such as melanoma, head and neck, liver or kidney cancer.

The chain couples TRBV13 to TRBJ2-3, with 10 positions matching TRBD2. The CDR3 is 16 residues long. Germline values: CDR1 PRHDT, CDR2 FYEKMQ (reference sequence). The ends lost 1 base at V and 2 bases at J; junction bases unmatched: 3. In nucleotides, the CDR3 is TGTGCCAGCAGCTTAGCGCTAGCGGGGGACACAGATACGCAGTATTTT. Amino acid sequence: CASSLALAGDTDTQYF.

This sequence joins TRBV13 and TRBJ2-5; either TRBD1 or TRBD2 may supply D (6 bases each). Germline V gene data show CDR1 as PRHDT and CDR2 as FYEKMQ (reference sequence). The CDR3 is 15 residues long. Trimming left V 0 bases short and J 1 base short, with 9 bases between. This chain's CDR3 is CASSLGQGLQETQYF. CDR3 bases: TGTGCCAGCAGCTTAGGACAGGGACTCCAAGAGACCCAGTACTTC.

This chain connects TRBV10-2 to TRBJ1-2; TRBD1 matches 8 bases. Germline V gene data show CDR1 as WSHSY and CDR2 as SAAADI. Losses at the gene ends were 7 bases for V and 1 base for J; bases not matched to a gene: 8. The CDR3 sequence is 15 residues long. The CDR3, as DNA: TGCGCCAGCACCGAGGCTGGACAGGGTAACTATGGCTACACCTTC. This encodes CASTEAGQGNYGYTF.

This clone was observed once. The chain has TRBV5-1 and TRBJ2-3; D is perhaps TRBD2 (6 bases). The CDR3 is 17 amino acids. Germline values: CDR1 SGHRS, CDR2 YFSETQ. The germline V and J ends were trimmed by 0 bases and 0 bases, with 14 bases remaining between them. The CDR3 coding sequence is TGCGCCAGCAGCTTGGGGGGTAGCGGAGCTAGCACAGATACGCAGTATTTT. Amino acid sequence: CASSLGGSGASTDTQYF.

The rearrangement joins TRBV6-5 to TRBJ2-7; no firm D call. Germline V gene lookup returns CDR1 MNHEY and CDR2 SVGAGI. This CDR3 comprises 13 residues. The V gene lost 0 bases and the J gene lost 3 bases, with 6 bases spanning the gap. The CDR3 protein is CASSYSLNYEQYF. Here the CDR3 DNA reads TGTGCCAGCAGTTACTCTCTGAACTACGAGCAGTACTTC.

This clone was counted once. V gene TRBV7-6 combines with J gene TRBJ1-3; 7 nucleotides line up with TRBD1. The CDR3 totals 13 residues. Germline CDR1 SGHVS, CDR2 FNYEAQ. The V gene end was trimmed by 11 bases and the J gene end by 4 bases; junction bases not matched to a gene: 8. CDR3 nucleotides: TGTGCCTGCCAAGGGACAGCAGGAAACACCATATATTTT. Translated: CACQGTAGNTIYF.

V and J are TRBV10-3 and TRBJ2-7, with a weak D call TRBD2 (5 bases). V was cut by 6 bases and J by 0 bases, with 6 bases left in between. The CDR3 totals 12 residues. Germline V gene data show CDR1 as ENHRY and CDR2 as SYGVKD. CDR3 in DNA: TGTGCCATCAGCGCGGGCTCCTACGAGCAGTACTTC. This translates into CAISAGSYEQYF.

This clone has just one count. The rearrangement joins TRBV7-2 to TRBJ2-5; 7 bases match TRBD1. There are 15 residues in the CDR3. CDR1 and CDR2 (germline): SGHTA, FQGNSA. J lost 5 bases, V lost 5 bases, and 11 bases had no gene match. CDR3 DNA: TGTGCCAGCAGCATACGGGACAGCCTCGGGGAGACCCAGTACTTC. The encoded protein is CASSIRDSLGETQYF.

V gene TRBV21-1 combines with J gene TRBJ2-1; the table gives TRBD2 as D, unverified against the DNA. TRBV21-1 counts as a pseudogene. This CDR3 spans 19 amino acids. This CDR3 reads CASSKEFLESFAEYNEQFF. The DNA for the CDR3 is TGTGCCAGCAGCAAAGAATTTCTCGAATCCTTTGCGGAATACAATGAGCAGTTCTTC.

The chain joins TRBV9 to TRBJ2-3; maybe TRBD1 (5 bases). CDR3 size: 15 residues. V dropped 0 bases and J dropped 2 bases, with 10 bases sitting between them. CDR1 SGDLS and CDR2 YYNGEE come from the germline V gene. The CDR3 reads CASSVEGRVTDTQYF. DNA of the CDR3: TGTGCCAGCAGCGTAGAAGGCAGGGTCACAGATACGCAGTATTTT.

The chain links TRBV7-2 to TRBJ2-1; D not certain. Deletions cut 5 bases from V and 4 bases from J, with 9 bases between. The CDR3 extends over 13 amino acids. Germline CDR1 and CDR2: SGHTA and FQGNSA. The CDR3 coding sequence is TGTGCCAGCAGCACGATCCCTTACAATGAGCAGTTCTTC. It encodes CASSTIPYNEQFF.

The chain has TRBV13 and TRBJ2-7, with 8 nucleotides matching TRBD1. Germline trimming cut 3 bases from V and 6 bases from J; bases unmatched to any gene: 4. The CDR3 is 13 residues long. The germline V gene has CDR1 PRHDT and CDR2 FYEKMQ (reference sequence). CDR3 bases: TGTGCCAGCAGCTTTGGACAGGGCGGCGAGCAGTACTTC. Its translation: CASSFGQGGEQYF.

The rearrangement joins TRBV6-5 to TRBJ2-7; tentatively, D is TRBD1 or TRBD2 (7 bases each). Trimming removed 1 base from V and 5 bases from J, with 18 bases in between. The germline V gene has CDR1 MNHEY and CDR2 SVGAGI. CDR3 length equals 16 residues. The CDR3 sequence: CASSYYHPGGGDEQYF. For the CDR3, the DNA is TGTGCCAGCAGTTACTACCACCCAGGGGGGGGTGACGAGCAGTACTTC.

The V and J genes are TRBV7-2 and TRBJ2-3, with D tentatively TRBD1 or TRBD2 (6 bases each). V dropped 3 bases and J dropped 2 bases, with 24 bases sitting between them. Germline V gene lookup returns CDR1 SGHTA and CDR2 FQGNSA. The CDR3 runs to 19 residues. The CDR3 sequence is CASSFGWRDTTTITDTQYF. CDR3 nucleotides: TGTGCCAGCAGCTTTGGGTGGAGGGACACCACCACGATCACAGATACGCAGTATTTT.

This rearrangement joins TRBV28 to TRBJ2-5; TRBD2 agrees at 16 bases. CDR1 is MDHEN, CDR2 SYDVKM, per germline. The CDR3 extends over 22 amino acids. V was pared by 2 bases and J by 1 base, with 16 bases of the junction left unmatched. CDR3 coding DNA: TGTGCCAGCAGTTTAAACTTCCTTATCGGGACTAGCGGGAGGGACACCCAAGAGACCCAGTACTTC. This codes for CASSLNFLIGTSGRDTQETQYF.

The CDR3 spells CSVTGSRGEQYF. The DNA for the CDR3 is TGCAGCGTTACCGGGTCCAGGGGCGAGCAGTACTTC. V gene TRBV29-1 combines with J gene TRBJ2-7; D possibly corresponds to TRBD1 (6 bases). Germline CDR1 and CDR2: SQVTM and ANQGSEA. Deletions cut 5 bases from V and 6 bases from J, with 14 bases between. This CDR3 spans 12 amino acids.